These 24 T cell receptor beta chains came from one sample sequenced in a study of blood T cell repertoires in COVID-19. Assay used: immunoSEQ multiplex PCR; TCRdb lists only in-frame clones, some missing. The sample consists of approximately 460,000 clones, 89% of them appearing once. The sequenced sample consisted of peripheral blood. Source of these receptors: a man aged 18 to 30 with COVID-19, enrolled during active disease.

This sequence joins TRBV13 and TRBJ1-5, with 11 bases that match TRBD1. V shed 1 base, J shed 6 bases, and the junction held 8 bases outside the gene matches. This CDR3 is 17 amino acids long. Germline lookup yields CDR1 PRHDT and CDR2 FYEKMQ (reference sequence). The CDR3 nucleotides are TGTGCCAGCAGCTTAGAAGGGACAGGGGGTCGGGTTCAGCCCCAGCATTTT. Translation: CASSLEGTGGRVQPQHF.

The V and J genes are TRBV5-1 and TRBJ1-1, with unresolved D. The CDR3 length is 13 residues. In germline, CDR1 is SGHRS, CDR2 YFSETQ. The germline V and J ends were trimmed by 2 bases and 2 bases, with 7 bases remaining between them. DNA of the CDR3: TGCGCCAGCAGCTTAACTGATAACACTGAAGCTTTCTTT. This encodes CASSLTDNTEAFF.

The J gene is TRBJ2-1, the V gene TRBV10-2; 8 nucleotides agree with TRBD2. The junction had 4 bases not matched to a gene; V was cut back by 3 bases and J by 3 bases. CDR1 and CDR2 from the germline V gene are WSHSY and SAAADI. The CDR3 has 15 amino acids. The CDR3 region has the DNA TGCGCCAGCAGTGAACCCAGCGGGAGCTACAATGAGCAGTTCTTC. This sequence encodes CASSEPSGSYNEQFF.

V gene TRBV7-9 combines with J gene TRBJ1-1, with TRBD1 matching over 8 bases. Trimming removed 3 bases from V and 1 base from J; junction bases left unmatched: 10. CDR1 and CDR2 (germline): SEHNR, FQNEAQ (reference sequence). This CDR3 comprises 17 residues. For the CDR3, the DNA is TGTGCCAGCAGCTTTTACAGGGGGTCCGCGGGGAACACTGAAGCTTTCTTT. Its translation: CASSFYRGSAGNTEAFF. Full variable domain (outside the CDR3, taken from reference TRBV7-9 and TRBJ1-1): DTGVSQNPRHKITKRGQNVTFRCDPISEHNRLYWYRQTLGQGPEFLTYFQNEAQLEKSRLLSDRFSAERPKGSFSTLEIQRTEQGDSAMYLCASSFYRGSAGNTEAFFGQGTRLTVV.

CDR3 amino acids: CASSPRALRVDEQYF. In DNA form, the CDR3 reads TGTGCCAGCAGCCCTCGAGCCCTCCGGGTCGACGAGCAGTACTTC. The rearrangement joins TRBV27 to TRBJ2-7, with D uncertain. The ends were cut back, 6 bases at V and 5 bases at J, with 20 bases in the middle. Germline V lookup: CDR1 MNHEY, CDR2 SMNVEV (reference sequence). The CDR3 is 15 residues long.

The V call is TRBV3-1 (or the pseudogene TRBV3-2), the J call TRBJ2-7; 10 bases are shared with TRBD2. Germline V gives CDR1 LGHDT, CDR2 YNNKEL (reference sequence). The CDR3 consists of 16 residues. V shed 1 base and J 3 bases; nucleotides not matched to a gene: 6. The CDR3 loop is CASSQGLSGGYYEQYF. The CDR3 bases are TGTGCCAGCAGCCAAGGTCTTAGCGGGGGGTACTACGAGCAGTACTTC.

A single count supports this clone. The V call is TRBV3-1 (or the pseudogene TRBV3-2), the J call TRBJ2-1, with a tentative D call TRBD2 (7 bases). CDR1 LGHDT and CDR2 YNNKEL come from the germline V gene (reference sequence). This CDR3 is built from 17 residues. V lost 0 bases, J lost 2 bases, and 14 bases lay in between. This CDR3 is CASSQDLGGGPYNEQFF. In DNA form, the CDR3 reads TGTGCCAGCAGCCAAGATCTAGGCGGGGGCCCCTACAATGAGCAGTTCTTC.

The chain couples TRBV7-9 to TRBJ2-4; D is perhaps TRBD2 (7 bases). V was shortened by 5 bases and J by 6 bases, with 14 bases between the two germline ends. Germline V gene data show CDR1 as SEHNR and CDR2 as FQNEAQ (reference sequence). The CDR3 is made up of 14 amino acids. CDR3 in DNA: TGTGCCAGCAGCAGGGATGGGGGGGCAAACATTCAGTACTTC. This codes for CASSRDGGANIQYF.

This clone was observed once. The V gene is TRBV6-5, the J gene TRBJ2-7; D may be TRBD1 (8 bases). CDR1 MNHEY and CDR2 SVGAGI come from the germline V gene. The CDR3 totals 12 residues. Deletions cut 5 bases from V and 5 bases from J, with 10 bases between. CDR3 amino acids: CASSTGGDEQYF. Written as DNA, the CDR3 is TGTGCCAGCAGTACAGGGGGGGACGAGCAGTACTTC.

V gene TRBV6-1 combines with J gene TRBJ1-6, with a tentative D call TRBD1 (5 bases). V gave up 2 bases and J gave up 9 bases, with 11 bases separating them. The CDR3 totals 14 residues. The germline gives CDR1 MNHNS, CDR2 SASEGT. CDR3 nucleotide sequence: TGTGCCAGCAGTGAACGGGGGTTATCTTCACCCCTCCACTTT. Translating it yields CASSERGLSSPLHF.

In the case of this clone: At one end the junction does not follow the germline gene, possibly because of a read error. The chain employs TRBV3-1 (or the pseudogene TRBV3-2) and TRBJ2-6, with D possibly called TRBD1 or TRBD2 (7 bases each). Germline V gene data show CDR1 as LGHDT and CDR2 as YNNKEL (reference sequence). The CDR3 is 16 amino acids. CDR3 in amino acids: CARSQGGGSGANVLTF. CDR3 in DNA: TGTGCCCGCAGCCAGGGGGGGGGCTCTGGGGCCAACGTCCTGACTTTC.

This chain uses TRBV7-9 with TRBJ2-1; 13 bases line up with TRBD2. The trim removed 1 base at V and 5 bases at J, leaving 5 bases unmatched. The CDR3 runs 17 residues. Germline values: CDR1 SEHNR, CDR2 FQNEAQ (reference sequence). The chain's CDR3 is CASSLVATSGGDNEQFF. In nucleotides, the CDR3 is TGTGCCAGCAGCTTAGTGGCCACTAGCGGGGGGGACAATGAGCAGTTCTTC. The full variable domain, completed using reference TRBV7-9 and TRBJ2-1, is DTGVSQNPRHKITKRGQNVTFRCDPISEHNRLYWYRQTLGQGPEFLTYFQNEAQLEKSRLLSDRFSAERPKGSFSTLEIQRTEQGDSAMYLCASSLVATSGGDNEQFFGPGTRLTVL.

The chain recombines TRBV5-4 with TRBJ2-3, with D possibly being TRBD1 (6 bases). Per the germline V gene, CDR1 is SGHNT and CDR2 is YYREEE (reference sequence). Between the trimmed V and J ends, which lost 9 bases and 3 bases, there was a span of 20 bases. This CDR3 has 15 residues. The CDR3 loop reads CAIATGSRSTDTQYF. The CDR3, as DNA: TGTGCCATCGCGACAGGCTCGAGAAGTACAGATACGCAGTATTTT.

The chain links TRBV5-1 to TRBJ2-5, with a possible D match to TRBD1 (5 bases). CDR1 and CDR2 from the germline V gene are SGHRS and YFSETQ. The CDR3 consists of 13 residues. Trimming took 5 bases from V and 4 from J, leaving 12 bases between them. CDR3: CASSGRAGETQYF. In DNA, the CDR3 is TGCGCCAGCAGTGGCAGGGCCGGAGAGACCCAGTACTTC.

The V gene is TRBV4-1, the J gene TRBJ2-7, with 7 bases fitting TRBD1. The V segment lost 3 bases and the J segment 2 bases; nucleotides outside the gene matches: 7. Germline V gene sequence: CDR1 MGHRA, CDR2 YSYEKL. This CDR3 contains 15 residues. Here the CDR3 reads CASSQTGYTPYEQYF. CDR3 bases: TGCGCCAGCAGCCAGACAGGGTATACCCCCTACGAGCAGTACTTC.

This chain uses TRBV27 with TRBJ2-2; the D gene is possibly TRBD2 (7 bases). The CDR3 consists of 15 residues. Germline V lookup: CDR1 MNHEY, CDR2 SMNVEV (reference sequence). This CDR3 is CRPLGGGDVGGELFF. The CDR3 DNA sequence: TGTAGGCCTTTAGGGGGAGGGGATGTGGGCGGGGAGCTGTTTTTT.

The chain links TRBV5-1 to TRBJ2-7; 11 nucleotides line up with TRBD2. This CDR3 comprises 16 residues. Germline V gene data show CDR1 as SGHRS and CDR2 as YFSETQ. Germline trimming cut 1 base from V and 1 base from J; bases unmatched to any gene: 4. Here the CDR3 DNA reads TGCGCCAGCAGCTTGCTGACTAGCGGGACTTCCTACGAGCAGTACTTC. Translating it yields CASSLLTSGTSYEQYF.

The gene calls are TRBV5-5 and TRBJ1-5; perhaps TRBD1 as D (5 bases). Trimming cost V 3 bases and J 5 bases, with 15 bases left between them. The CDR3 runs to 15 residues. Germline-derived CDR1 and CDR2 are SGHKS and YYEKEE (reference sequence). CDR3 in amino acids: CASSSARGNHQPQHF. CDR3 coding DNA: TGTGCCAGCAGCTCCGCACGGGGGAACCATCAGCCCCAGCATTTT.

The chain recombines TRBV4-1 with TRBJ2-1; 11 bases are shared with TRBD2. V trimming: 3 bases; J trimming: 5 bases; junction bases outside the gene matches: 12. CDR1 MGHRA and CDR2 YSYEKL come from the germline V gene. This CDR3 region has 18 residues. The CDR3 loop is CASSQNSIAGGPDNEQFF. As DNA, the CDR3 is TGCGCCAGCAGCCAGAACTCTATAGCGGGAGGGCCCGACAATGAGCAGTTCTTC.

The chain links TRBV18 to TRBJ1-3, with a weak D call TRBD1 (5 bases). Trimming shortened V by 0 bases and J by 4 bases, and 16 bases separated the two germline ends. CDR3 length: 17 amino acids. The germline V gene has CDR1 KGHSH and CDR2 LQKENI. The CDR3 DNA sequence: TGTGCCAGCTCACCACCGAACGGCGCAGGGCTCGGAAACACCATATATTTT. It specifies CASSPPNGAGLGNTIYF.

This clone was counted between two and nine times. The chain combines TRBV7-6 with TRBJ1-4, with TRBD1 matching over 8 bases. CDR1 SGHVS and CDR2 FNYEAQ come from the germline V gene. This CDR3 is 15 amino acids long. Trimming took 2 bases from V and 5 from J; bases not matched to a gene: 4. The CDR3, as DNA: TGTGCCAGCAGCTTACACGGACAGGGAAATGAAAAACTGTTTTTT. Encoded protein: CASSLHGQGNEKLFF.

The chain links TRBV15 to TRBJ2-1; the D gene is possibly TRBD2 (6 bases). The germline CDR1 and CDR2 sequences are LNHNV and YYDKDF (reference sequence). The CDR3 spans 17 residues. The V and J ends lost 1 base and 8 bases respectively, with 21 bases between them. The CDR3 spells CATSRGEVRVQTDEQFF. The CDR3 region has the DNA TGTGCCACCAGCAGAGGGGAGGTTAGGGTACAGACGGATGAGCAGTTCTTC. The variable domain in full, with the rest retrieved from reference TRBV15 and TRBJ2-1, is DAMVIQNPRYQVTQFGKPVTLSCSQTLNHNVMYWYQQKSSQAPKLLFHYYDKDFNNEADTPDNFQSRRPNTSFCFLDIRSPGLGDTAMYLCATSRGEVRVQTDEQFFGPGTRLTVL.

The chain joins TRBV6-5 to TRBJ1-4; the match to TRBD1 covers 9 bases. This CDR3 contains 16 residues. With V trimmed by 0 bases and J by 4 bases, 3 bases remained unmatched. Germline CDR1 and CDR2: MNHEY and SVGAGI. As DNA, the CDR3 is TGTGCCAGCAGTTACTCGAAGGGACAGGGTAATGAAAAACTGTTTTTT. Translating it yields CASSYSKGQGNEKLFF.

J is TRBJ2-7 and V is TRBV5-1; 7 nucleotides match TRBD1. Germline trimming cut 3 bases from V and 7 bases from J; bases unmatched to any gene: 10. Germline assignment: CDR1 SGHRS and CDR2 YFSETQ. The CDR3 is made up of 14 amino acids. CDR3 nucleotides: TGCGCCAGCAGCTCCTCCGGGACAGAGGGTGAGCAGTACTTC. It yields the protein CASSSSGTEGEQYF.